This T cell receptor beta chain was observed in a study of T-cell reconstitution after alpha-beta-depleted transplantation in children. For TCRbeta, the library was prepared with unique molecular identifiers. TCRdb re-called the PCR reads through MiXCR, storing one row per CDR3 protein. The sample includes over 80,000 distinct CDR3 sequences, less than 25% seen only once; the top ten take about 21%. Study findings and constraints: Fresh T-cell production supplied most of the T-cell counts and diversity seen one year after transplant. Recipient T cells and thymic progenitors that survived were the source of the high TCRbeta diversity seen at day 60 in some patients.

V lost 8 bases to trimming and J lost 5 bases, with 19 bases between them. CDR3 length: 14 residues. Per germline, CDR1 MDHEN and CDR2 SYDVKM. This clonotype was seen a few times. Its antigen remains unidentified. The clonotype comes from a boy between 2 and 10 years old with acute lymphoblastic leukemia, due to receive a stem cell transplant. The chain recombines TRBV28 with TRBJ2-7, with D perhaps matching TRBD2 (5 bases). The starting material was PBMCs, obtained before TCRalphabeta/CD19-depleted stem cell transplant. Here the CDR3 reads CASGPRAESDEQYF. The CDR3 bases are TGTGCCAGCGGGCCCCGAGCGGAGTCGGACGAGCAGTACTTC.